This entry concerns a single T cell receptor (beta chain). This sample is drawn from a study of OX40 agonist ivuxolimab in advanced cancers. Study in general: Head and neck, renal cell, melanoma or hepatocellular carcinoma were the cancers that dose-escalation patients had.

Some clones are missing from TCRdb's copy, which holds only in-frame ones; the method was immunoSEQ multiplex PCR. The sample comprises approximately 84,000 clones, roughly 87% of which are singletons, and approximately 0.19% rests with the top ten. CDR3 length: 16 residues. The germline V gene has CDR1 SGHKS and CDR2 YYEKEE (reference sequence). The V segment lost 0 bases and the J segment 3 bases; nucleotides outside the gene matches: 2. V usage is TRBV5-5 and J usage is TRBJ2-2; 10 positions match TRBD1. This specimen was CD4+ or CD8+ T cells sorted from blood, taken in a trial of the OX40 agonist ivuxolimab. This TCR derives from an adult with an advanced solid tumor such as melanoma, head and neck, liver or kidney cancer. For the CDR3, the DNA is TGTGCCAGCAGCTTGGATGGACAGGGGGACACCGGGGAGCTGTTTTTT. The encoded protein is CASSLDGQGDTGELFF.